This T cell receptor beta chain is from a study of cytomegalovirus exposure and HLA in healthy donors. Study-level points and caveats: A later analysis reportedly found fewer N-insertions in an Asian-associated ancestry cluster than the approximately 660-donor mean.

This PCR relied on a set of 60 Vbeta primers and 13 Jbeta primers. The repertoire was sequenced with immunoSEQ multiplex PCR; TCRdb's copy has only in-frame clones and lacks some. The table includes about 190,000 clones, roughly 80% detected once. A note on this clone: Its antigen is currently unknown.

Per the germline V gene, CDR1 is SGHTA and CDR2 is FQGNSA. The CDR3 is 16 residues long. V dropped 0 bases and J dropped 10; count of bases not matched to a gene: 9. Specimen: PBMCs. This receptor was obtained from a woman aged 18-29 years in good health and CMV-seronegative. This chain connects TRBV7-2 to TRBJ1-6; 7 bases match TRBD1. DNA for the CDR3: TGTGCCAGCAGCTTAGCCCGGGGGACAGCCCAATCACCCCTCCACTTT. Translated, it gives CASSLARGTAQSPLHF.